This entry lists 30 T cell receptor beta chains sequenced from one sample in a study of T cell responses to AZD1222 COVID-19 vaccine. Generated by immunoSEQ multiplex PCR, the TCRdb table keeps only in-frame clones and is missing some. In the table there are over 95,000 clones, approximately 93% of which are singletons. This material consisted of peripheral blood, taken on day 0 of AZD1222 vaccination. The receptors here all came from an adult in good health.

The chain links TRBV10-3 to TRBJ2-5, with 8 bases fitting TRBD1. J was trimmed by 4 bases and V by 2 bases; bases with no gene match: 6. This CDR3 comprises 15 residues. Germline values: CDR1 ENHRY, CDR2 SYGVKD. CDR3 DNA sequence: TGTGCCATCAGTGAGCCTGGACAGGGAAGAGAGACCCAGTACTTC. It is translated as CAISEPGQGRETQYF.

The chain carries TRBV3-1 (or the pseudogene TRBV3-2) and TRBJ2-7; D remains unclear. CDR3 length equals 13 residues. Germline V gene data show CDR1 as LGHDT and CDR2 as YNNKEL (reference sequence). Trimming cost V 3 bases and J 7 bases, with 13 bases left between them. The CDR3 reads CASSQSRYGEQYF. In nucleotides, the CDR3 is TGTGCCAGCAGCCAGAGTAGGTACGGGGAGCAGTACTTC.

This clone has only a few counts. The junction departs from the called germline gene at one end, perhaps through a read error. V is TRBV5-4 and J is TRBJ2-7; D is perhaps TRBD1 (6 bases). CDR3 length equals 11 residues. Germline CDR1 reads SGHNT; CDR2 reads YYREEE (reference sequence). The CDR3 coding sequence is TGTGCCAGCAGCCGTTCGGACAGAGACCCTTTC. Protein product: CASSRSDRDPF.

The chain combines TRBV5-1 with TRBJ2-3; D unresolved. Trimming shortened V by 4 bases and J by 5 bases, and 14 bases separated the two germline ends. CDR1 is SGHRS, CDR2 YFSETQ, per germline. This CDR3 contains 14 residues. The CDR3 here is CASSPHPPGDTQYF. The CDR3, as DNA: TGCGCCAGCAGCCCCCATCCCCCGGGAGATACGCAGTATTTT.

This clone was observed once. The J gene is TRBJ1-6, the V gene TRBV19; no definite D call. The CDR3 sequence is 13 residues long. The germline gives CDR1 LNHDA, CDR2 SQIVND (reference sequence). The germline V and J ends were trimmed by 6 bases and 7 bases, with 10 bases remaining between them. The CDR3 reads CASREGGNSPLHF. CDR3 DNA: TGTGCCAGTAGGGAGGGCGGGAATTCACCCCTCCACTTT.

This rearrangement joins TRBV4-3 to TRBJ2-7; D ambiguous. The CDR3 consists of 14 residues. Germline V gene sequence: CDR1 LGHNA, CDR2 YSLEER. Trimming took off 1 base at V and 2 bases at J, with 9 bases between the two ends. CDR3 nucleotides: TGCGCCAGCAGCCAAGGCCTAAAAACCTACGAGCAGTACTTC. The encoded protein is CASSQGLKTYEQYF.

This clone was observed once. The rearrangement links TRBV10-3 to TRBJ1-2; the D is unclear. Germline CDR1 and CDR2: ENHRY and SYGVKD. The CDR3 length is 14 residues. The germline V and J ends were trimmed by 2 bases and 1 base, with 8 bases remaining between them. The CDR3 nucleotides read TGTGCCATCAGTGAGATACGGTTTAACTATGGCTACACCTTC. This codes for CAISEIRFNYGYTF.

V is TRBV3-1 (or the pseudogene TRBV3-2) and J is TRBJ1-1, with D hard to call. V was trimmed by 2 bases and J by 0 bases, leaving 4 bases between them. The CDR3 extends over 13 amino acids. Per the germline V gene, CDR1 is LGHDT and CDR2 is YNNKEL (reference sequence). CDR3 loop: CASSQLLNTEAFF. The CDR3 DNA sequence: TGTGCCAGCAGCCAACTCCTGAACACTGAAGCTTTCTTT.

The genes are TRBV30 and TRBJ2-5; 9 bases align to TRBD1. J lost 9 bases, V lost 4 bases, and 12 bases had no gene match. The CDR3 totals 14 residues. Germline V gene lookup returns CDR1 GTSNPN and CDR2 SVGIG (reference sequence). The CDR3, as DNA: TGTGCCTGGAAGGGACAGGGAGTACCGTTGGCCCAGTACTTC. This codes for CAWKGQGVPLAQYF.

This chain joins TRBV7-2 and TRBJ2-4; D might be TRBD2 (6 bases). Looked up from germline, CDR1 is SGHTA and CDR2 is FQGNSA. V shed 5 bases and J shed 0 bases, with 14 bases lying between them. CDR3 length equals 16 residues. The CDR3 DNA follows: TGTGCCAGCAGCGACCGGGGACTTTTAGCCAAAAACATTCAGTACTTC. The encoded protein is CASSDRGLLAKNIQYF.

This chain links TRBV29-1 with TRBJ1-4, with D unresolved. The CDR3 contains 12 residues. The V end lost 7 bases, the J end lost 8 bases, and 14 bases lay between the germline ends. Germline loops: CDR1 SQVTM, CDR2 ANQGSEA. CDR3 region: CSATGGGEKLFF. The CDR3 coding sequence is TGCAGCGCTACTGGAGGAGGAGAAAAACTGTTTTTT.

This chain joins TRBV6-2 or TRBV6-3 and TRBJ2-5; D uncertain. The CDR3 loop spans 14 amino acids. Germline CDR1 is MNHEY and CDR2 is SVGEGT. Trimming pared 0 bases from V and 1 base from J, leaving 6 bases between. The CDR3 DNA follows: TGTGCCAGCAGTTACTCGGCAGTCCAAGAGACCCAGTACTTC. It specifies CASSYSAVQETQYF.

The rearrangement joins TRBV5-6 to TRBJ2-7; D possibly corresponds to TRBD1 (5 bases). This CDR3 has 12 residues. Trimming pared 1 base from V and 3 bases from J, leaving 5 bases between. Germline lookup yields CDR1 SGHDT and CDR2 YYEEEE. The CDR3 DNA follows: TGTGCCAGCAGCTTGCAGGGCTACGAGCAGTACTTC. Translation gives CASSLQGYEQYF. Drawing the rest from reference TRBV5-6 and TRBJ2-7, the complete variable domain is DAGVTQSPTHLIKTRGQQVTLRCSPKSGHDTVSWYQQALGQGPQFIFQYYEEEERQRGNFPDRFSGHQFPNYSSELNVNALLLGDSALYLCASSLQGYEQYFGPGTRLTVT.

V gene TRBV5-4 combines with J gene TRBJ2-7; maybe TRBD1 (6 bases). The germline V gene has CDR1 SGHNT and CDR2 YYREEE (reference sequence). V shed 4 bases and J shed 4 bases, with 15 bases lying between them. This CDR3 region has 14 residues. The CDR3 DNA reads as TGTGCCAGCAGCGCCGGACAGCACAGGTACGAGCAGTACTTC. This sequence encodes CASSAGQHRYEQYF.

The chain combines TRBV7-9 with TRBJ2-3; TRBD2 matches at 8 bases. This CDR3 is built from 12 residues. Germline V gene sequence: CDR1 SEHNR, CDR2 FQNEAQ (reference sequence). V lost 4 bases to trimming and J lost 10 bases; unmatched junction nucleotides: 4. The CDR3 loop is CASSSGLAAQYF. The CDR3 DNA reads as TGTGCCAGCAGCTCAGGACTAGCTGCGCAGTATTTT.

Worth noting for this clone: Compared with germline, one end of the junction differs, possibly owing to a read error. V gene TRBV4-2 combines with J gene TRBJ1-3, with 7 bases lining up with TRBD1. The CDR3 consists of 16 residues. Germline CDR1 reads LGHNA; CDR2 reads YNFKEQ. CDR3 sequence reads: CASSKEPTGAGNTIYF. DNA of the CDR3: TGTGCCAGCAGCAAAGAACCAACAGGGGCTGGAAACACCATATATTTT.

This chain connects TRBV6-5 to TRBJ2-5; D gene unclear. The V and J ends lost 2 bases and 0 bases respectively, with 7 bases between them. CDR3 length: 14 amino acids. Germline V gene sequence: CDR1 MNHEY, CDR2 SVGAGI. The CDR3 nucleotides are TGTGCCAGCAGTTACGGTCGGAACCAAGAGACCCAGTACTTC. Its protein is CASSYGRNQETQYF.

This clone appeared a single time. The V gene is TRBV6-5, the J gene TRBJ1-5; D uncertain. The germline V gene has CDR1 MNHEY and CDR2 SVGAGI. V lost 3 bases, J lost 7 bases, and 16 bases lay in between. The CDR3 has 15 residues. CDR3 in amino acids: CASSYSAGPNQPQHF. DNA of the CDR3: TGTGCCAGCAGTTATAGTGCGGGCCCCAACCAGCCCCAGCATTTT.

The gene calls are TRBV3-1 (or the pseudogene TRBV3-2) and TRBJ2-3; D call uncertain. CDR1 LGHDT and CDR2 YNNKEL come from the germline V gene (reference sequence). Trimming pared 0 bases from V and 0 bases from J, leaving 7 bases between. The CDR3 sequence is 15 residues long. The CDR3 nucleotides are TGTGCCAGCAGCCAAGACACCACTAGCACAGATACGCAGTATTTT. It codes for CASSQDTTSTDTQYF.

The chain joins TRBV5-1 to TRBJ1-2; possible D gene TRBD1, 6 bases. In germline, CDR1 is SGHRS, CDR2 YFSETQ. Trimming stripped 0 bases from V and 3 bases from J, with 6 bases between. The CDR3 sequence is 13 residues long. CDR3 region: CASSLEGDYGYTF. The CDR3 region has the DNA TGCGCCAGCAGCTTGGAGGGGGACTATGGCTACACCTTC. Full variable domain (rest looked up from reference TRBV5-1 and TRBJ1-2): KAGVTQTPRYLIKTRGQQVTLSCSPISGHRSVSWYQQTPGQGLQFLFEYFSETQRNKGNFPGRFSGRQFSNSRSEMNVSTLELGDSALYLCASSLEGDYGYTFGSGTRLTVV.

The chain joins TRBV7-2 to TRBJ2-7; TRBD1 agrees at 7 bases. The CDR3 is 14 amino acids. The V segment lost 1 base and the J segment 9 bases; nucleotides outside the gene matches: 9. Germline loops: CDR1 SGHTA, CDR2 FQGNSA. DNA for the CDR3: TGTGCCAGCAGCTTAGACAGGGGACAAGAGGCGCAGTACTTC. Translation gives CASSLDRGQEAQYF.

This chain links TRBV19 with TRBJ2-7; D not certain. Trimming stripped 3 bases from V and 2 bases from J, with 11 bases between. Looked up from germline, CDR1 is LNHDA and CDR2 is SQIVND (reference sequence). The CDR3 runs 14 residues. CDR3 in DNA: TGTGCCAGTAGTATGACCCAAGAGGCCTACGAGCAGTACTTC. Translating gives CASSMTQEAYEQYF.

This chain connects TRBV19 to TRBJ1-5; D unclear. The length of the CDR3 is 13 residues. The germline V and J ends were trimmed by 10 bases and 6 bases, with 16 bases remaining between them. CDR1 LNHDA and CDR2 SQIVND come from the germline V gene (reference sequence). The CDR3 here is CAMASAWGQPQHF. CDR3 coding DNA: TGTGCCATGGCCTCTGCTTGGGGTCAGCCCCAGCATTTT.

The chain employs TRBV5-5 and TRBJ1-6, with D maybe TRBD1 (5 bases). The CDR3 length is 17 residues. CDR1 is SGHKS, CDR2 YYEKEE, per germline (reference sequence). The V end was cut by 2 bases, the J end by 10 bases, with 22 bases between. CDR3 bases: TGTGCCAGCAGCTTTGGACGTCCGTCAAGTGGGGGGTCACCCCTCCACTTT. Protein product: CASSFGRPSSGGSPLHF.

This chain joins TRBV7-9 and TRBJ1-2; 7 bases line up with TRBD1. With V trimmed by 4 bases and J by 2 bases, 7 bases remained unmatched. CDR1 is SEHNR and CDR2 is FQNEAQ in the germline V gene (reference sequence). The CDR3 is 15 amino acids. DNA of the CDR3: TGTGCCAGCAGCTCTGAAGTACAGGGGAACTATGGCTACACCTTC. This sequence encodes CASSSEVQGNYGYTF.

The chain links TRBV12-3 or TRBV12-4 to TRBJ1-2; the D gene is possibly TRBD1 (6 bases). The CDR3 runs 13 residues. V lost 2 bases and J lost 10, with 14 bases in between. CDR3 protein: CASSLRQVPTYTF. In DNA form, the CDR3 reads TGTGCCAGCAGTTTAAGACAGGTTCCCACCTACACCTTC.

The CDR3 protein is CASSLFYGRSGNQPQHF. In DNA, the CDR3 is TGTGCCAGCAGCTTGTTTTACGGCCGTAGTGGGAATCAGCCCCAGCATTTT. The rearrangement links TRBV5-6 to TRBJ1-5, with D uncertain. The germline V and J ends were trimmed by 1 base and 4 bases, with 18 bases remaining between them. The germline V gene has CDR1 SGHDT and CDR2 YYEEEE. The CDR3 sequence is 17 residues long.

In its sample, this clone was seen a few times. One junction end disagrees with the germline gene, perhaps due to a read error. The rearrangement links TRBV4-1 to TRBJ1-5, with D possibly TRBD1 on 6 matching bases. The CDR3 is 17 residues long. Germline V lookup: CDR1 MGHRA, CDR2 YSYEKL. In nucleotides, the CDR3 is TGCGCCAGCAGCCAAGCAGACAGGCGGAAGGGGGATCAACCCCAGCATTTT. Amino acid sequence: CASSQADRRKGDQPQHF.

The rearrangement uses TRBV5-1 and TRBJ2-1; D unresolved. V lost 0 bases, J lost 6 bases, and 4 bases lay in between. CDR1 is SGHRS and CDR2 is YFSETQ in the germline V gene. The CDR3 totals 12 residues. The CDR3 DNA reads as TGCGCCAGCAGCTTGGTTAGCAATGAGCAGTTCTTC. Translating it yields CASSLVSNEQFF.

CDR3 in DNA: TGTGCCAGCAGTTTATGGGGGGGTAACGAGCAGTACTTC. Translation gives CASSLWGGNEQYF. The chain combines TRBV12-3 or TRBV12-4 with TRBJ2-7; 7 nucleotides agree with TRBD2. The CDR3 consists of 13 residues. V trimming: 2 bases; J trimming: 5 bases; junction bases outside the gene matches: 3.